The 9 T cell receptor beta chains in this list originate from one sample, sequenced in a study of blood T cell repertoires in COVID-19. Produced via immunoSEQ multiplex PCR; TCRdb's table is partial and in-frame only. The sample has 200,000 to 250,000 clones; around 86% are singletons. The material sequenced was peripheral blood. The receptors stem from a woman in her 30s who had recovered from COVID-19.

The chain has TRBV2 and TRBJ1-1; D unclear. This CDR3 contains 14 residues. V gave up 4 bases and J gave up 3 bases, with 12 bases separating them. Looked up from germline, CDR1 is SNHLY and CDR2 is FYNNEI. CDR3 region: CASSGDNRDTEAFF. The DNA for the CDR3 is TGTGCCAGCAGTGGAGATAACCGGGACACTGAAGCTTTCTTT. Full variable domain (outside the CDR3, taken from reference TRBV2 and TRBJ1-1): EPEVTQTPSHQVTQMGQEVILRCVPISNHLYFYWYRQILGQKVEFLVSFYNNEISEKSEIFDDQFSVERPDGSNFTLKIRSTKLEDSAMYFCASSGDNRDTEAFFGQGTRLTVV.

This sequence joins TRBV7-3 and TRBJ2-1; 7 bases fit TRBD2. The junction had 12 bases not matched to a gene; V was cut back by 5 bases and J by 8 bases. CDR3 size: 15 residues. Germline V gene data show CDR1 as SGHTA and CDR2 as FQGTGA. This chain's CDR3 is CASSRRDAGVDEQFF. CDR3 DNA: TGTGCCAGCAGCCGGCGGGATGCGGGGGTAGATGAGCAGTTCTTC.

The CDR3 DNA reads TGTGCCAGCAGTGCCCTTTCGGGCGGGTACCAAGAGACCCAGTACTTC. Protein sequence: CASSALSGGYQETQYF. The rearrangement uses TRBV6-1 and TRBJ2-5, with D tentatively TRBD2 (5 bases). This CDR3 comprises 16 residues. Germline V lookup: CDR1 MNHNS, CDR2 SASEGT. V lost 4 bases, J lost 0 bases, and 15 bases lay in between.

The genes are TRBV7-9 and TRBJ2-1, with TRBD1 as a possible D gene (5 bases). The germline gives CDR1 SEHNR, CDR2 FQNEAQ (reference sequence). The CDR3 extends over 16 amino acids. V lost 0 bases and J lost 0, with 9 bases in between. CDR3 nucleotide sequence: TGTGCCAGCAGCTTAGCCGACAGTTTCTCCTACAATGAGCAGTTCTTC. Protein: CASSLADSFSYNEQFF.

The chain combines TRBV27 with TRBJ2-7; the D gene is possibly TRBD1 (6 bases). Per germline, CDR1 MNHEY and CDR2 SMNVEV (reference sequence). Trimming removed 2 bases from V and 6 bases from J, with 17 bases in between. The CDR3 has 15 residues. Here the CDR3 DNA reads TGTGCCAGCAGTTTACGATGGACAGTTACCTCCGAGCAGTACTTC. This sequence encodes CASSLRWTVTSEQYF.

The chain combines TRBV5-1 with TRBJ2-7; 7 bases are shared with TRBD1. Germline V gene sequence: CDR1 SGHRS, CDR2 YFSETQ. The CDR3 runs 14 residues. The trim removed 5 bases at V and 3 bases at J, leaving 8 bases unmatched. The CDR3, as DNA: TGCGCCAGCAGATTACGGACAGGTTACTACGAGCAGTACTTC. This gives the protein CASRLRTGYYEQYF.

This chain uses TRBV5-4 with TRBJ2-5; 9 nucleotides agree with TRBD1. The V gene's germline CDR1 is SGHNT and CDR2 YYREEE (reference sequence). Trimming cost V 0 bases and J 5 bases; bases outside gene matches: 8. The CDR3 spans 16 residues. The CDR3: CASSLAPGQGGETQYF. CDR3 sequence (DNA): TGTGCCAGCAGCTTGGCCCCGGGACAGGGAGGGGAGACCCAGTACTTC.

V is TRBV2 and J is TRBJ1-2; D unresolved. CDR3 length: 14 residues. V lost 3 bases and J lost 0, with 8 bases in between. From germline, CDR1 is SNHLY and CDR2 FYNNEI. CDR3 nucleotides: TGTGCCAGCAGTGATCGGGTTTCTAACTATGGCTACACCTTC. Its protein is CASSDRVSNYGYTF.

The genes are TRBV7-8 and TRBJ2-1; D is unclear. Trimming removed 6 bases at V and 0 bases at J, with 12 bases between. Germline CDR1 is SGHVS and CDR2 is FQNEAQ. The CDR3 totals 15 residues. The CDR3 DNA reads as TGTGCCAGCAGTTCCATAGCAAGCTCCTACAATGAGCAGTTCTTC. It translates to CASSSIASSYNEQFF.